The 21 T cell receptor beta chains listed next were all sequenced from one sample in a study of shared clonotypes between healthy human individuals. Repertoires were generated with immunoSEQ multiplex PCR, while TCRdb's copy carries only in-frame clones and drops some. The data hold roughly 650,000 clones, with about 96% observed a single time. Material: naive CD4+ T cells sorted from blood. Subset meaning: CD45RA+ positively selected. The source is a woman in her 30s in good health.

The V gene is TRBV5-1, the J gene TRBJ2-5, with 9 bases identical to TRBD1. The germline gives CDR1 SGHRS, CDR2 YFSETQ. J gave up 5 bases and V 4 bases, and 6 bases lay outside the gene matches. The CDR3 has 14 residues. DNA for the CDR3: TGCGCCAGCAGCCAGGACAGGGGAGGCGAGACCCAGTACTTC. Amino acid sequence: CASSQDRGGETQYF.

This chain connects TRBV2 to TRBJ2-7; D uncertain. CDR1 is SNHLY and CDR2 is FYNNEI in the germline V gene. The V end lost 7 bases, the J end lost 3 bases, and 13 bases lay between the germline ends. This CDR3 is 13 amino acids long. Here the CDR3 DNA reads TGTGCCAGCACCTTACAGCTCAACTACGAGCAGTACTTC. This gives the protein CASTLQLNYEQYF.

This chain connects TRBV5-1 to TRBJ2-2; D not certain. Between the trimmed V and J ends, which lost 0 bases and 7 bases, there was a span of 22 bases. The CDR3 sequence is 18 residues long. Germline CDR1 is SGHRS and CDR2 is YFSETQ. The CDR3 loop reads CASSLALIGGRPGGELFF. CDR3 coding DNA: TGCGCCAGCAGCTTGGCGCTTATTGGCGGACGGCCGGGCGGGGAGCTGTTTTTT.

The chain combines TRBV19 with TRBJ2-5; D may correspond to TRBD1 or TRBD2 (7 bases each). The CDR3 totals 14 residues. Germline loops: CDR1 LNHDA, CDR2 SQIVND (reference sequence). The germline V and J ends were trimmed by 3 bases and 4 bases, with 12 bases remaining between them. CDR3 protein: CASSMGGGRETQYF. The CDR3 DNA is TGTGCCAGTAGTATGGGAGGGGGCAGAGAGACCCAGTACTTC.

V gene TRBV21-1 combines with J gene TRBJ1-1. TRBV21-1 is described as a pseudogene. The CDR3 is made up of 15 amino acids. CDR3 loop: CASSKGGGPNTEAFF. The CDR3 DNA follows: TGTGCCAGCAGCAAAGGAGGGGGGCCGAACACTGAAGCTTTCTTT.

The rearrangement joins TRBV5-6 to TRBJ2-7, with D possibly TRBD2 on 7 matching bases. This CDR3 comprises 13 residues. CDR1 and CDR2 from the germline V gene are SGHDT and YYEEEE. The germline V and J ends were trimmed by 0 bases and 6 bases, with 10 bases remaining between them. The CDR3 loop is CASSLEAGAEQYF. The CDR3 DNA follows: TGTGCCAGCAGCTTGGAGGCGGGGGCCGAGCAGTACTTC.

V and J are TRBV2 and TRBJ2-2; TRBD2 agrees at 9 bases. In germline, CDR1 is SNHLY, CDR2 FYNNEI. The ends lost 9 bases at V and 8 bases at J; junction bases unmatched: 7. The CDR3 spans 13 residues. The CDR3 nucleotides read TGTGCCAGTCGACTAGCGGAAAAAGGGGAGCTGTTTTTT. It is translated as CASRLAEKGELFF.

The chain links TRBV2 to TRBJ1-5; maybe TRBD1 (5 bases). Germline V gene lookup returns CDR1 SNHLY and CDR2 FYNNEI. V was clipped by 1 base and J by 9 bases, with 10 bases between them. The CDR3 spans 13 residues. DNA for the CDR3: TGTGCCAGCAGTGAAGAGGGGATCTTGCCCCAGCATTTT. Its translation: CASSEEGILPQHF.

A note on this clone: At the DNA level, this CDR3 is encoded by other sequences in the same sample as well. V and J are TRBV5-1 and TRBJ1-2; D not resolved. Germline-derived CDR1 and CDR2 are SGHRS and YFSETQ. The CDR3 runs 12 residues. Trimming stripped 0 bases from V and 4 bases from J, with 4 bases between. The CDR3 spells CASSLESYGYTF. The CDR3 region has the DNA TGCGCCAGCAGCTTGGAGAGCTATGGCTACACCTTC.

This chain joins TRBV2 and TRBJ2-3, with TRBD1 as a possible D gene (6 bases). This CDR3 has 14 residues. CDR1 is SNHLY and CDR2 is FYNNEI in the germline V gene. V lost 8 bases, J lost 1 base, and 13 bases lay in between. CDR3 coding DNA: TGTGCCAGCTCTGGGACATTGGGCACAGATACGCAGTATTTT. It encodes CASSGTLGTDTQYF.

The chain has TRBV2 and TRBJ2-1; 7 bases are a match to TRBD2. This CDR3 contains 14 residues. The V segment lost 3 bases and the J segment 3 bases; nucleotides outside the gene matches: 2. Germline loops: CDR1 SNHLY, CDR2 FYNNEI. CDR3 nucleotide sequence: TGTGCCAGCAGTGATCGGGGGGTCTACAATGAGCAGTTCTTC. It encodes CASSDRGVYNEQFF.

V gene TRBV28 combines with J gene TRBJ1-3; D uncertain. Germline V CDR1 and CDR2: MDHEN, SYDVKM. This CDR3 has 15 amino acids. With 6 bases removed from V and 0 bases from J, the gap between germline ends came to 12 bases. In nucleotides, the CDR3 is TGTGCCAGCAGGGATTGGAGGTCCTCTGGAAACACCATATATTTT. Translation: CASRDWRSSGNTIYF.

The gene calls are TRBV6-5 and TRBJ1-1; D is perhaps TRBD1 (5 bases). CDR1 is MNHEY, CDR2 SVGAGI, per germline. V was pared by 0 bases and J by 8 bases, with 13 bases between. CDR3 length: 14 amino acids. The CDR3 DNA sequence: TGTGCCAGCAGTTACTCGACCGGGACTAGGGAAGCTTTCTTT. Translation: CASSYSTGTREAFF.

The chain uses TRBV6-5 and TRBJ2-1, with unresolved D. V lost 6 bases and J lost 4, with 10 bases in between. This CDR3 has 13 amino acids. Germline lookup yields CDR1 MNHEY and CDR2 SVGAGI. The chain's CDR3 is CASRPDRYNEQFF. The CDR3 DNA sequence: TGTGCCAGCAGACCGGACCGTTACAATGAGCAGTTCTTC.

The rearrangement uses TRBV28 and TRBJ1-3; D is ambiguous. Trimming removed 3 bases from V and 0 bases from J, with 9 bases in between. The CDR3 length is 15 residues. In germline, CDR1 is MDHEN, CDR2 SYDVKM. For the CDR3, the DNA is TGTGCCAGCAGTTTGTCCCGATCCTCTGGAAACACCATATATTTT. This gives the protein CASSLSRSSGNTIYF.

This clone occurred once. The chain has TRBV7-3 and TRBJ2-5; 13 positions agree with TRBD2. Trimming removed 5 bases from V and 5 bases from J; junction bases left unmatched: 5. Germline V CDR1 and CDR2: SGHTA, FQGTGA. This CDR3 contains 15 residues. Here the CDR3 DNA reads TGTGCCAGCAGCCGAGGACTAGCGGGAGCCGAGACCCAGTACTTC. Translated: CASSRGLAGAETQYF.

The chain uses TRBV29-1 and TRBJ2-7; TRBD1 agrees at 9 bases. CDR1 is SQVTM and CDR2 is ANQGSEA in the germline V gene. This CDR3 contains 13 residues. V trimming: 8 bases; J trimming: 5 bases; junction bases outside the gene matches: 10. CDR3 amino acids: CSFRDRDSNEQYF. CDR3 in DNA: TGCAGCTTCCGGGACAGGGATTCAAACGAGCAGTACTTC.

This clone occurred once. V is TRBV28 and J is TRBJ1-1; 7 nucleotides agree with TRBD1. CDR3 length: 11 amino acids. V lost 10 bases and J lost 6; bases outside the gene matches: 5. Germline-derived CDR1 and CDR2 are MDHEN and SYDVKM. The CDR3 DNA sequence: TGTGCCACCTCAGGGGGACCTGAAGCTTTCTTT. This gives the protein CATSGGPEAFF.

The V gene is TRBV15, the J gene TRBJ1-5, with D unresolved. V lost 3 bases, J lost 0 bases, and 9 bases lay in between. The CDR3 is 15 residues long. Per the germline V gene, CDR1 is LNHNV and CDR2 is YYDKDF (reference sequence). CDR3 amino acids: CATSRETYSNQPQHF. The CDR3 DNA is TGTGCCACCAGCAGGGAGACTTATAGCAATCAGCCCCAGCATTTT.

The V call is TRBV20-1, the J call TRBJ1-5; D gene uncertain. The CDR3 runs 10 residues. Trimming pared 6 bases from V and 4 bases from J, leaving 4 bases between. Germline CDR1 is DFQATT and CDR2 is SNEGSKA (reference sequence). CDR3 in DNA: TGCAGTGCCCGAAATCAGCCCCAGCATTTT. Translating it yields CSARNQPQHF.

The CDR3 loop is CASSPPGLAGQETQYF. The CDR3 nucleotides read TGCGCCAGCAGTCCCCCGGGACTAGCGGGGCAAGAGACCCAGTACTTC. The chain links TRBV10-1 to TRBJ2-5; 13 bases fit TRBD2. Per the germline V gene, CDR1 is WNHNN and CDR2 is SYGVQD (reference sequence). The CDR3 is 16 residues long. V shed 5 bases and J 2 bases; nucleotides not matched to a gene: 5.